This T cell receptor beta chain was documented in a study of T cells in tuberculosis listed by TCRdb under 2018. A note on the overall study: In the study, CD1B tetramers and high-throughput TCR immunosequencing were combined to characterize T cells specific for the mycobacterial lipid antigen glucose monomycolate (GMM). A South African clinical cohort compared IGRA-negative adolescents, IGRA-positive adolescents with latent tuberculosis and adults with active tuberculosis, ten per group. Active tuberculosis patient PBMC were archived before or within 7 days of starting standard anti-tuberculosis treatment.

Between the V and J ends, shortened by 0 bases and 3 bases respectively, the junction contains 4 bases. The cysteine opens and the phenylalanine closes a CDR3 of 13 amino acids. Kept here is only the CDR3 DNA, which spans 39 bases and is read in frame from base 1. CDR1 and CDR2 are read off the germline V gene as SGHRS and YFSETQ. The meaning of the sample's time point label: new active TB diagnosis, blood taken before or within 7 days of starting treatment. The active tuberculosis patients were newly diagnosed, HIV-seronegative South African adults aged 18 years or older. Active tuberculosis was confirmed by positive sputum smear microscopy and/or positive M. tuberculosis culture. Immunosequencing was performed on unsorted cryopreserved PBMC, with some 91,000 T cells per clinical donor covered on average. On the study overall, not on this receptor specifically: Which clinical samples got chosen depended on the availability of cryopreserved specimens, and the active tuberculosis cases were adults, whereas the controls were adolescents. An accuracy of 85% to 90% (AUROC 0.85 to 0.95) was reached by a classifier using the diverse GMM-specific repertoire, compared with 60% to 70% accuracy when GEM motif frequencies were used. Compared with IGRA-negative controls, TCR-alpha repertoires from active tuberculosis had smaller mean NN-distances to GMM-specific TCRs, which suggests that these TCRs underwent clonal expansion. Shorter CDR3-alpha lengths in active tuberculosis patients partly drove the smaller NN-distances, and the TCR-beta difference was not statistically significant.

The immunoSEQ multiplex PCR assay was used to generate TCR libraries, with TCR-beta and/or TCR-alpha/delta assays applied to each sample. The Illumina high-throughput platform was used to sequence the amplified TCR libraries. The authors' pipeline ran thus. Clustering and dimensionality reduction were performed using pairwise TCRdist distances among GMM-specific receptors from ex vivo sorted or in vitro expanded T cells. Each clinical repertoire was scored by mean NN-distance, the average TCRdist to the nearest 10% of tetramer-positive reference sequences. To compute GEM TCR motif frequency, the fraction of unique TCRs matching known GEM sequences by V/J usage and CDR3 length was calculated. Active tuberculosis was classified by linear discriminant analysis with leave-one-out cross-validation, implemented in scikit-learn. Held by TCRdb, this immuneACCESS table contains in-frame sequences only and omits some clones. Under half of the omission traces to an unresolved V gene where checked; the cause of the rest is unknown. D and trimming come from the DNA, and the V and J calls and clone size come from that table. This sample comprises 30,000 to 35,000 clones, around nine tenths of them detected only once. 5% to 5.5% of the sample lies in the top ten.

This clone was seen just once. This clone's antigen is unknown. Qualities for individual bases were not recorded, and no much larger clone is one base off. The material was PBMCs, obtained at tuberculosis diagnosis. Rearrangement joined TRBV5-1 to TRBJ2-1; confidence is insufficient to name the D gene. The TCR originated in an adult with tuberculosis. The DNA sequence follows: TGCGCCAGCAGCTTGGCAGTCTACAATGAGCAGTTCTTC. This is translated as CASSLAVYNEQFF.